What follows describes a single T cell receptor (beta chain). The data are from a study of blood T cell repertoires in COVID-19. V dropped 4 bases and J dropped 3; count of bases not matched to a gene: 9. Germline CDR1 and CDR2: SGHNT and YYREEE (reference sequence). This CDR3 is built from 15 residues. The assay was immunoSEQ multiplex PCR, and TCRdb's table has in-frame clones only and misses some. The sample carries around 100,000 clones, around two thirds recorded once. This sequence joins TRBV5-4 and TRBJ1-2, with 7 bases identical to TRBD1. The source is a man between 65 and 79 years old with COVID-19, enrolled during active disease. The material sequenced was peripheral blood. Here the CDR3 DNA reads TGTGCCAGCAGCCCACCAGGACAGGCGGACTATGGCTACACCTTC. Protein sequence: CASSPPGQADYGYTF.